This TCR beta chain was sequenced during a study of vaccination effects on CD4 cells after COVID-19. Germline V lookup: CDR1 SNHLY, CDR2 FYNNEI. The CDR3 covers 15 residues. V lost 4 bases and J lost 10; bases outside the gene matches: 10. Clones were read by immunoSEQ multiplex PCR, and TCRdb kept only the in-frame ones, dropping some. Here the sample spans 35,000 to 45,000 clones, about 73% being singletons. The table lists this clone with a few counts. Its specificity is not known. Study results and limitations: Convalescents' spike-reactive clones after vaccination were mainly made up of new clones that the vaccine induced. At late timepoints after vaccination, vaccine- and infection-induced clones shrank markedly.

ViraFEST assay sequencing came after antigen-specific CD4+ T cells were expanded with viral peptide pools. Upon completion of about eleven days in culture, CD4+ T cells were isolated. This individual contracted SARS-CoV-2 between March and December 2020, as verified by PCR. Every well housed two million PBMC, which grew in culture alongside around 11 IU/ml IL-2 and around 9.8 ug/ml peptides. Both day 3 and day 7 saw half the medium replaced with IL-2 medium. The V call is TRBV2, the J call TRBJ1-6; TRBD1 aligns across 7 bases. The source of this sequence is a human donor who had a prior SARS-CoV-2 infection. The specimen was CD4+ T cells from PBMCs cultured with HCoV-NL63 spike peptides, collected before COVID-19 vaccination. DNA for the CDR3: TGTGCCAGCAGTGCGGAGACAGGGCCGCACTCACCCCTCCACTTT. This translates into CASSAETGPHSPLHF.